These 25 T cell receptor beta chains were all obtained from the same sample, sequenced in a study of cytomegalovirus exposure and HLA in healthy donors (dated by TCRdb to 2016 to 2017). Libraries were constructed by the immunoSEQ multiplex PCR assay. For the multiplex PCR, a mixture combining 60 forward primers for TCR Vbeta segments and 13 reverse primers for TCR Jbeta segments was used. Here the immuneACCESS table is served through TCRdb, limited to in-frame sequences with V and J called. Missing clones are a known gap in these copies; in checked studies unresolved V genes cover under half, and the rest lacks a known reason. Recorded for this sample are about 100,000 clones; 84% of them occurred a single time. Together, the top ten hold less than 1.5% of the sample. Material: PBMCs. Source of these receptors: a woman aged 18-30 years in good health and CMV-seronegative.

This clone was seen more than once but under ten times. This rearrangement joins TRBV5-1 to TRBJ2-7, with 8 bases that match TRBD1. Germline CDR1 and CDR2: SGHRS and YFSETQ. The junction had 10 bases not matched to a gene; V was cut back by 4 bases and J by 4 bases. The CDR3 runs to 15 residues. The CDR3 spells CASSDQRTGTYEQYF. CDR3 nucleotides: TGCGCCAGCAGCGATCAACGGACAGGGACTTACGAGCAGTACTTC.

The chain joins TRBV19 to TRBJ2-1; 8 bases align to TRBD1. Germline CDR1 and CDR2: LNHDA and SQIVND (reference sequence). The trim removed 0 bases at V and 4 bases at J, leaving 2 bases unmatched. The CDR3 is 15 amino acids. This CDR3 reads CASSIEGQVYNEQFF. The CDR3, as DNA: TGTGCCAGTAGTATAGAGGGACAGGTGTACAATGAGCAGTTCTTC.

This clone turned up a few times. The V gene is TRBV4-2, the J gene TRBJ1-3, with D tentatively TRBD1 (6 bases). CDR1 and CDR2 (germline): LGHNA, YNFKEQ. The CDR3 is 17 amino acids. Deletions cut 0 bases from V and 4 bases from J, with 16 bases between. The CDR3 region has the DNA TGTGCCAGCAGCCAAGAGGAAGGTGGGACAACAGGAAACACCATATATTTT. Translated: CASSQEEGGTTGNTIYF.

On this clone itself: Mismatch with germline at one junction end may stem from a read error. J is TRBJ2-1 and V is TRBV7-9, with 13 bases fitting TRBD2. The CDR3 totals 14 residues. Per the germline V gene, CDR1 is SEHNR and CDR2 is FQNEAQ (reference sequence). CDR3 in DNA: TGTTCCAGCAGCACTAGCGGGGGGGCCAATGAGCAGTTCTTC. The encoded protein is CSSSTSGGANEQFF.

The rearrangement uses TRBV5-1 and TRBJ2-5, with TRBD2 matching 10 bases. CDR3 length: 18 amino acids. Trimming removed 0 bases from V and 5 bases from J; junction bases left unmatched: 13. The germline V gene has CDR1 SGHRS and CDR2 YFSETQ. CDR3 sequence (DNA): TGCGCCAGCAGCTTGGGTCTCGTTAGCGGGGGGCCTCGGGAGACCCAGTACTTC. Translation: CASSLGLVSGGPRETQYF.

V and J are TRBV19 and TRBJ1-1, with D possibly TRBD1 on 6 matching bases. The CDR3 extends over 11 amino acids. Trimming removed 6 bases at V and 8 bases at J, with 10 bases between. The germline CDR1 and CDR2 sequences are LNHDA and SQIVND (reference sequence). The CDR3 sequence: CASRHRVEAFF. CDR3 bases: TGTGCCAGTAGACACAGGGTGGAAGCTTTCTTT. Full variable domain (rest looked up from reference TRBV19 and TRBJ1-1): DGGITQSPKYLFRKEGQNVTLSCEQNLNHDAMYWYRQDPGQGLRLIYYSQIVNDFQKGDIAEGYSVSREKKESFPLTVTSAQKNPTAFYLCASRHRVEAFFGQGTRLTVV.

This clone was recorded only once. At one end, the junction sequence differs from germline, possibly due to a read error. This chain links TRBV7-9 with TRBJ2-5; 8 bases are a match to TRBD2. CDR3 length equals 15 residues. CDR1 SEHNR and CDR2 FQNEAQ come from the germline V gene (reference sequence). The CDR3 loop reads CSSSLVGRAGETQYF. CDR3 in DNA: TGTTCCAGCAGCTTAGTCGGGAGGGCCGGGGAGACCCAGTACTTC.

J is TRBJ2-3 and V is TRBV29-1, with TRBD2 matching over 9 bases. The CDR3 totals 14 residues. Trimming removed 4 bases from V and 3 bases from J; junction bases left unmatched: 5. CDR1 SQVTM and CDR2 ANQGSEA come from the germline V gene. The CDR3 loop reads CSVGRSGGTDTQYF. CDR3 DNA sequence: TGCAGCGTTGGAAGGAGCGGGGGGACAGATACGCAGTATTTT.

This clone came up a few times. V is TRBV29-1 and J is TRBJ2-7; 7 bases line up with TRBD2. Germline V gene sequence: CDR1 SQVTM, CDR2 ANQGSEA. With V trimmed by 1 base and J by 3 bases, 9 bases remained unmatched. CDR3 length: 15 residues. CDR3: CSVEGGGPEVYEQYF. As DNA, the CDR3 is TGCAGCGTTGAAGGGGGGGGTCCAGAAGTCTACGAGCAGTACTTC.

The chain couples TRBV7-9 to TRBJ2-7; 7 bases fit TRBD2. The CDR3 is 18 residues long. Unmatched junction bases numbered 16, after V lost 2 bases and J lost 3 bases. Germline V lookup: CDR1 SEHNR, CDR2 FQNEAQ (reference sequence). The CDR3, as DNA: TGTGCCAGCAGCTTATTCCCCCCTCGACTAGCTGGTTTCTACGAGCAGTACTTC. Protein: CASSLFPPRLAGFYEQYF.

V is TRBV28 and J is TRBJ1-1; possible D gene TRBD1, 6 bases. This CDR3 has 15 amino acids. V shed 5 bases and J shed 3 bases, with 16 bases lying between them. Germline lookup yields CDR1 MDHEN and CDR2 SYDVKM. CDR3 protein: CASSLRGGGDTEAFF. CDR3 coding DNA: TGTGCCAGCAGTCTTAGGGGAGGGGGGGACACTGAAGCTTTCTTT.

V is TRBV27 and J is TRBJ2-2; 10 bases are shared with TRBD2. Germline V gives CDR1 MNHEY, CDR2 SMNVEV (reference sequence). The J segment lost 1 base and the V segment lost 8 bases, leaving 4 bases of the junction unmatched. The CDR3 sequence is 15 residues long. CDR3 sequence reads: CASRPSGRNTGELFF. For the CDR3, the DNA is TGTGCCAGCCGGCCTAGCGGGAGGAACACCGGGGAGCTGTTTTTT.

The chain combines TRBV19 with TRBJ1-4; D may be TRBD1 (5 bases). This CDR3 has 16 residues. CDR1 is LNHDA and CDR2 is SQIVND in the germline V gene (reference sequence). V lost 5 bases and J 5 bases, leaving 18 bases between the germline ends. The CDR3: CASSARWGLLNEKLFF. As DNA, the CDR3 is TGTGCCAGTAGTGCCAGGTGGGGCCTTTTAAATGAAAAACTGTTTTTT. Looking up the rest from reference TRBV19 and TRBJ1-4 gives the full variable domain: DGGITQSPKYLFRKEGQNVTLSCEQNLNHDAMYWYRQDPGQGLRLIYYSQIVNDFQKGDIAEGYSVSREKKESFPLTVTSAQKNPTAFYLCASSARWGLLNEKLFFGSGTQLSVL.

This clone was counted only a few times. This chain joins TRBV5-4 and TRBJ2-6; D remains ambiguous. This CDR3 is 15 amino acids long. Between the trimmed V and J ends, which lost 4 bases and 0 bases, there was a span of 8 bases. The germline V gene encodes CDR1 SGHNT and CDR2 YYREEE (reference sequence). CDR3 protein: CASSRGSSGANVLTF. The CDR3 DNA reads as TGTGCCAGCAGCCGCGGCTCCTCTGGGGCCAACGTCCTGACTTTC.

The CDR3 sequence is CASSRGLQSSYEQYF. Written as DNA, the CDR3 is TGCGCCAGCAGCCGGGGACTCCAGAGCTCCTACGAGCAGTACTTC. The rearrangement links TRBV4-3 to TRBJ2-5; D might be TRBD2 (6 bases). The J call could be wrong; TRBJ2-7 is a better fit for the DNA end. Germline loops: CDR1 LGHNA, CDR2 YSLEER. This CDR3 spans 15 amino acids.

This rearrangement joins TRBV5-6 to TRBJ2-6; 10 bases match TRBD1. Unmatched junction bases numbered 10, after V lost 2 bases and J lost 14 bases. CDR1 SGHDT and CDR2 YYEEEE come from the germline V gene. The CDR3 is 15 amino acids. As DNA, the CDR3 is TGTGCCAGCAGCTTAGAGAGCGGGACAGGGGAAATCCTGACTTTC. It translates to CASSLESGTGEILTF. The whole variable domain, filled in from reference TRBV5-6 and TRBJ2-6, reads DAGVTQSPTHLIKTRGQQVTLRCSPKSGHDTVSWYQQALGQGPQFIFQYYEEEERQRGNFPDRFSGHQFPNYSSELNVNALLLGDSALYLCASSLESGTGEILTFGAGSRLTVL.

CDR3 amino acids: CASSSGLAGEGLSKNIQYF. CDR3 DNA sequence: TGTGCCAGCAGCTCGGGACTAGCGGGAGAGGGTTTATCCAAAAACATTCAGTACTTC. The chain combines TRBV7-8 with TRBJ2-4; TRBD2 matches 14 bases. The V and J ends lost 4 bases and 2 bases, in that order; junction bases with no gene match: 10. This CDR3 spans 19 amino acids. Germline CDR1 is SGHVS and CDR2 is FQNEAQ.

The CDR3 region is CSVEDRTDTQYF. For the CDR3, the DNA is TGCAGCGTTGAAGATCGTACAGATACGCAGTATTTT. This chain uses TRBV29-1 with TRBJ2-3; D remains unclear. The CDR3 consists of 12 residues. V was pared by 0 bases and J by 3 bases, with 4 bases between. CDR1 and CDR2 from the germline V gene are SQVTM and ANQGSEA.

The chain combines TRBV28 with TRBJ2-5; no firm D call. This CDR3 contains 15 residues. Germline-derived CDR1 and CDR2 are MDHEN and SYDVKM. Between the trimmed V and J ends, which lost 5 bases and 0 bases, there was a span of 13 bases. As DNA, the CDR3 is TGTGCCAGCAGTCCACCACAGAGTCACCAAGAGACCCAGTACTTC. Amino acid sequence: CASSPPQSHQETQYF.

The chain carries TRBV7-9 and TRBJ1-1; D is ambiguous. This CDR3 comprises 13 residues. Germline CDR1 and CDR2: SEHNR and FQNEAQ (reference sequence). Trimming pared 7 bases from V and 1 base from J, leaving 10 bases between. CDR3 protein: CASTSRQNTEAFF. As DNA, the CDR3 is TGTGCCAGCACTTCCCGACAGAACACTGAAGCTTTCTTT. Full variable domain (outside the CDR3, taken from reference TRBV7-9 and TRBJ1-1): DTGVSQNPRHKITKRGQNVTFRCDPISEHNRLYWYRQTLGQGPEFLTYFQNEAQLEKSRLLSDRFSAERPKGSFSTLEIQRTEQGDSAMYLCASTSRQNTEAFFGQGTRLTVV.

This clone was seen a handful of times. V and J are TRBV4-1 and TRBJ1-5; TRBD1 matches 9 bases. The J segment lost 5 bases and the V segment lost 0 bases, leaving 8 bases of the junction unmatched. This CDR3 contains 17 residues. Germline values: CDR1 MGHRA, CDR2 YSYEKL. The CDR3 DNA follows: TGCGCCAGCAGCCAAGATCTTAACAGGGGGCCTCATCAGCCCCAGCATTTT. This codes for CASSQDLNRGPHQPQHF.

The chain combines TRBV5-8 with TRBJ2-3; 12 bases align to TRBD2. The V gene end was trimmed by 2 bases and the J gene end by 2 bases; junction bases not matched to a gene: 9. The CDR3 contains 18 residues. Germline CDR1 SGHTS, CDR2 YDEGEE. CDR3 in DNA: TGTGCCAGCAGCTTCCATAGGACTAGCGGGGATAACACAGATACGCAGTATTTT. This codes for CASSFHRTSGDNTDTQYF.

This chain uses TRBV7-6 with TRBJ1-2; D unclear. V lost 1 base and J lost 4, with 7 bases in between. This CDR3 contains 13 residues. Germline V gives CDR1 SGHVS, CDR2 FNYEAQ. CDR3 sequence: CASSLERGYGYTF. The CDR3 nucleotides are TGTGCCAGCAGCTTAGAGCGGGGCTATGGCTACACCTTC.

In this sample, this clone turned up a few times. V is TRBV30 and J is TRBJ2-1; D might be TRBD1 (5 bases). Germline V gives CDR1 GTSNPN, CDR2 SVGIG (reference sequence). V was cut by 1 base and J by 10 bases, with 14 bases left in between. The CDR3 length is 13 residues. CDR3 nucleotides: TGTGCCTGGAGTGCGCAGGGTTCAGGGGAGCAGTTCTTC. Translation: CAWSAQGSGEQFF.

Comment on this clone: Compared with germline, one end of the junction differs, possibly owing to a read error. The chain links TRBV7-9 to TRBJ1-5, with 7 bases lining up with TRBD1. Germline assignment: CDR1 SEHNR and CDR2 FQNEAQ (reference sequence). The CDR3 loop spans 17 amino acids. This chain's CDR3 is CSSSHDRVSSSNQPQHF. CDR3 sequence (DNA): TGTTCCAGCAGCCACGACAGGGTTTCATCATCCAATCAGCCCCAGCATTTT.